Below, 8 T cell receptor beta chains from the same sample are listed, as sequenced in a study of shared clonotypes between healthy human individuals. Naive CD8 cells comprised CD45RO-negative, CCR7-positively selected cells, excluding terminally differentiated effector memory CD45RA+ cells. Method: immunoSEQ multiplex PCR; TCRdb's copy keeps in-frame clones and lacks some. The sample carries 1.5 million to 2.5 million clones, about 94% recorded once. The sequenced sample consisted of naive CD8+ T cells sorted from blood. Receptors were obtained from a man in his late teens or twenties in good health.

In DNA form, the CDR3 reads TGTGCCAGTACAGGGGGTTCCTACGAGCAGTACTTC. This codes for CASTGGSYEQYF. J is TRBJ2-7 and V is TRBV18, with 8 bases aligning to TRBD1. Germline values: CDR1 KGHSH, CDR2 LQKENI. This CDR3 spans 12 amino acids. Trimming took 9 bases from V and 1 from J; bases not matched to a gene: 2.

Concerning this clone itself: The sample holds other DNA sequences that translate to the same CDR3. The chain joins TRBV6-5 to TRBJ2-7; 10 bases fit TRBD1. V shed 5 bases, J shed 3 bases, and the junction held 4 bases outside the gene matches. Germline V gene data show CDR1 as MNHEY and CDR2 as SVGAGI. CDR3 length: 14 amino acids. The CDR3 region has the DNA TGTGCCAGCAGTCCTGGGACAGGGGACTACGAGCAGTACTTC. It codes for CASSPGTGDYEQYF.

V gene TRBV4-2 combines with J gene TRBJ1-1; possible D gene TRBD1, 6 bases. This CDR3 contains 14 residues. CDR1 and CDR2 from the germline V gene are LGHNA and YNFKEQ. V lost 4 bases, J lost 3 bases, and 12 bases lay in between. The CDR3 DNA reads TGTGCCAGCAGCCCGTCGAGGGGGTACACTGAAGCTTTCTTT. Protein: CASSPSRGYTEAFF.

About this clone: One end of the junction is discordant with germline, which a read error may explain. The chain joins TRBV7-7 to TRBJ1-1, with D unclear. Looked up from germline, CDR1 is SSHAT and CDR2 is FNYEAQ (reference sequence). The CDR3 has 15 residues. CDR3: CASSLVIQMNTEAFF. CDR3 in DNA: TGTGCTAGCAGCTTAGTTATCCAGATGAACACTGAAGCTTTCTTT.

The chain is built from TRBV5-1 and TRBJ1-5; a weak D match, TRBD1 (6 bases). This CDR3 is built from 14 residues. Germline CDR1 is SGHRS and CDR2 is YFSETQ. Trimming left V 4 bases short and J 5 bases short, with 13 bases between. In nucleotides, the CDR3 is TGCGCCAGCAGCCCCCGGGACAATTATCAGCCCCAGCATTTT. The encoded protein is CASSPRDNYQPQHF.

V gene TRBV9 combines with J gene TRBJ2-1; the D is unclear. Trimming took 0 bases from V and 7 from J, leaving 14 bases between them. Germline V CDR1 and CDR2: SGDLS, YYNGEE. The CDR3 runs to 15 residues. The CDR3 region is CASSVAGPIENEQFF. The CDR3 bases are TGTGCCAGCAGCGTAGCGGGCCCCATAGAGAATGAGCAGTTCTTC.

The sample holds one count of this clone. The same CDR3 can be traced to other DNA sequences in this sample. The chain carries TRBV5-4 and TRBJ2-1; 9 bases line up with TRBD2. Losses at the gene ends were 0 bases for V and 2 bases for J; bases not matched to a gene: 0. Germline V lookup: CDR1 SGHNT, CDR2 YYREEE (reference sequence). The CDR3 spans 15 residues. CDR3 nucleotide sequence: TGTGCCAGCAGCTTGGGGACTAGCGCCTACAATGAGCAGTTCTTC. This encodes CASSLGTSAYNEQFF. Filled out from reference TRBV5-4 and TRBJ2-1, the complete variable domain reads ETGVTQSPTHLIKTRGQQVTLRCSSQSGHNTVSWYQQALGQGPQFIFQYYREEENGRGNFPPRFSGLQFPNYSSELNVNALELDDSALYLCASSLGTSAYNEQFFGPGTRLTVL.

The gene calls are TRBV27 and TRBJ2-2, with 9 bases fitting TRBD1. There are 13 residues in the CDR3. Germline-derived CDR1 and CDR2 are MNHEY and SMNVEV (reference sequence). Trimming cost V 8 bases and J 6 bases; bases outside gene matches: 4. CDR3 region: CASRDRVAGELFF. CDR3 DNA sequence: TGTGCCAGCCGGGACAGGGTGGCCGGGGAGCTGTTTTTT.